The 27 T cell receptor beta chains below were found in one sample sequenced in a study of PD-1 blockade in classical Hodgkin lymphoma. Stated time point: cycle 4 day 1 (C4D1), after around six weeks of nivolumab. Relapses following autologous stem cell transplantation were seen in all patients, with brentuximab vedotin exposure varying. Thawed PBMCs yielded CD4+ T cells through magnetic negative selection. Clones were sequenced by immunoSEQ multiplex PCR, and TCRdb holds only the in-frame ones, with some missing. The table includes fewer than 14,000 clones, 74% detected once. The sample consisted of CD4+ T cells from blood, taken before the fourth cycle of nivolumab. The receptor set was obtained from a human donor with classical Hodgkin lymphoma.

The chain employs TRBV7-9 and TRBJ1-3, with a weak D call TRBD1 (5 bases). CDR3 length: 14 amino acids. Germline assignment: CDR1 SEHNR and CDR2 FQNEAQ (reference sequence). With 11 bases removed from V and 1 base from J, the gap between germline ends came to 15 bases. DNA for the CDR3: TGTGCCGCGCAGGGAGTCCTTTCTGGAAACACCATATATTTT. Translating it yields CAAQGVLSGNTIYF.

In its sample, this clone was seen once. For the CDR3, the DNA is TGTGCCAGCAGCCGGGTGGGGCAGGGTGACACACAGTTCTTC. This encodes CASSRVGQGDTQFF. This chain links TRBV14 with TRBJ2-1; tentatively, D is TRBD1 (5 bases). CDR3 length: 14 amino acids. Germline CDR1 reads SGHDN; CDR2 reads FVKESK. V was pared by 4 bases and J by 13 bases, with 20 bases between.

The CDR3 region is CASSLMGATDTQYF. The DNA for the CDR3 is TGTGCCAGCAGCTTAATGGGGGCCACAGATACGCAGTATTTT. The gene calls are TRBV11-1 and TRBJ2-3, with D perhaps TRBD1 (6 bases). CDR1 and CDR2 from the germline V gene are SGHAT and FQDESV (reference sequence). The CDR3 runs 14 residues. The V and J ends lost 2 bases and 2 bases respectively, with 8 bases between them.

In this sample, this clone turned up once. The genes are TRBV6-1 and TRBJ1-1, with D unclear. With 5 bases removed from V and 1 base from J, the gap between germline ends came to 8 bases. The germline V gene encodes CDR1 MNHNS and CDR2 SASEGT. This CDR3 spans 13 amino acids. CDR3 sequence: CASSFDTNTEAFF. In DNA, the CDR3 is TGTGCCAGCAGTTTCGACACGAACACTGAAGCTTTCTTT.

This sequence joins TRBV7-9 and TRBJ2-1; perhaps D is TRBD1 or TRBD2 (5 bases each). Between the trimmed V and J ends, which lost 6 bases and 5 bases, there was a span of 20 bases. This CDR3 is 16 amino acids long. CDR1 SEHNR and CDR2 FQNEAQ come from the germline V gene (reference sequence). CDR3 residues: CASSLVQGRINNEQFF. The CDR3, as DNA: TGTGCCAGCAGTCTTGTTCAGGGACGGATCAACAATGAGCAGTTCTTC. Based on the CDR3 plus reference TRBV7-9 and TRBJ2-1, the full variable domain is DTGVSQNPRHKITKRGQNVTFRCDPISEHNRLYWYRQTLGQGPEFLTYFQNEAQLEKSRLLSDRFSAERPKGSFSTLEIQRTEQGDSAMYLCASSLVQGRINNEQFFGPGTRLTVL.

V gene TRBV18 combines with J gene TRBJ1-2, with TRBD1 as a possible D gene (6 bases). Trimming took off 3 bases at V and 8 bases at J, with 16 bases between the two ends. The CDR3 is 14 amino acids. Germline assignment: CDR1 KGHSH and CDR2 LQKENI. The DNA of the CDR3 is TGTGCCAGCTCACCCAATACAGGGATCGACGGCTACACCTTC. Translation gives CASSPNTGIDGYTF.

Worth noting for this clone: This specimen includes other DNA sequences encoding the same CDR3. V and J are TRBV15 and TRBJ2-5; D is uncertain. Trimming shortened V by 0 bases and J by 2 bases, and 4 bases separated the two germline ends. This CDR3 contains 13 residues. Germline CDR1 reads LNHNV; CDR2 reads YYDKDF (reference sequence). Here the CDR3 reads CATSRDIQETQYF. CDR3 DNA sequence: TGTGCCACCAGCAGAGACATACAAGAGACCCAGTACTTC. The full variable domain, in which reference TRBV15 and TRBJ2-5 provide the parts outside the CDR3, is DAMVIQNPRYQVTQFGKPVTLSCSQTLNHNVMYWYQQKSSQAPKLLFHYYDKDFNNEADTPDNFQSRRPNTSFCFLDIRSPGLGDTAMYLCATSRDIQETQYFGPGTRLLVL.

The table lists this clone with a count of one. The CDR3 loop reads CASSLSRNSYEQYF. Here the CDR3 DNA reads TGTGCCAGCAGTTTATCCAGGAACTCCTACGAGCAGTACTTC. This sequence joins TRBV27 and TRBJ2-7; D gene ambiguous. Germline CDR1 MNHEY, CDR2 SMNVEV (reference sequence). There are 14 residues in the CDR3. Trimming removed 0 bases at V and 0 bases at J, with 6 bases between.

The J gene is TRBJ2-3, the V gene TRBV19; tentative D call: TRBD1 (6 bases). The CDR3 has 16 amino acids. Germline CDR1 and CDR2: LNHDA and SQIVND (reference sequence). V dropped 3 bases and J dropped 3 bases, with 16 bases sitting between them. In nucleotides, the CDR3 is TGTGCCAGTAGTATGAGGTCAGGGGTGAGGACAGATACGCAGTATTTT. Encoded protein: CASSMRSGVRTDTQYF.

The chain carries TRBV7-2 and TRBJ2-7; TRBD1 agrees at 8 bases. After removal of 5 bases from V and 4 bases from J, the junction contained 13 bases not matched to a gene. Germline CDR1 is SGHTA and CDR2 is FQGNSA. CDR3 length: 16 residues. The CDR3: CASSPVSTGESYEQYF. CDR3 bases: TGTGCCAGCAGCCCCGTATCGACAGGGGAGTCGTACGAGCAGTACTTC.

This clone was counted a few times. The rearrangement links TRBV5-5 to TRBJ2-2, with D perhaps matching TRBD1 (6 bases). CDR3 length: 14 amino acids. Germline loops: CDR1 SGHKS, CDR2 YYEKEE (reference sequence). Trimming shortened V by 0 bases and J by 11 bases, and 14 bases separated the two germline ends. CDR3 sequence reads: CASSLEQGLSELFF. Here the CDR3 DNA reads TGTGCCAGCAGCTTGGAACAGGGTCTGAGTGAGCTGTTTTTT.

The chain uses TRBV13 and TRBJ1-1, with TRBD1 matching over 9 bases. Germline V gives CDR1 PRHDT, CDR2 FYEKMQ (reference sequence). Unmatched junction bases numbered 12, after V lost 1 base and J lost 6 bases. CDR3 length equals 17 residues. In DNA form, the CDR3 reads TGTGCCAGCAGCTTAGAGGTTTTTGGGACAGGGCTCGCTGAAGCTTTCTTT. Translated, it gives CASSLEVFGTGLAEAFF.

The chain joins TRBV28 to TRBJ2-1, with D hard to call. Germline CDR1 MDHEN, CDR2 SYDVKM. Trimming cost V 3 bases and J 8 bases, with 14 bases left between them. This CDR3 is built from 14 residues. This chain's CDR3 is CASSFVAPWDEQFF. CDR3 in DNA: TGTGCCAGCAGTTTCGTAGCCCCTTGGGATGAGCAGTTCTTC.

The chain has TRBV9 and TRBJ1-2; 7 positions match TRBD1. J lost 4 bases, V lost 3 bases, and 9 bases had no gene match. The CDR3 extends over 15 amino acids. Germline-derived CDR1 and CDR2 are SGDLS and YYNGEE. CDR3 DNA: TGTGCCAGCAGCGCCCGCACAGGGGAACCCTATGGCTACACCTTC. Protein sequence: CASSARTGEPYGYTF.

The V and J genes are TRBV5-1 and TRBJ2-1; the match to TRBD2 covers 8 bases. CDR3 length: 15 residues. V was clipped by 0 bases and J by 7 bases; unmatched bases: 6. Per germline, CDR1 SGHRS and CDR2 YFSETQ. The CDR3, as DNA: TGCGCCAGCAGCTTGGGGGTAGCGGGATATAATGAGCAGTTCTTC. Protein product: CASSLGVAGYNEQFF.

The rearrangement uses TRBV29-1 and TRBJ1-2, with no clear D. Germline CDR1 is SQVTM and CDR2 is ANQGSEA. The CDR3 length is 14 residues. The ends were cut back, 1 base at V and 8 bases at J, with 17 bases in the middle. CDR3 protein: CSVEGLTRVEGYTF. CDR3 in DNA: TGCAGCGTTGAAGGGCTAACAAGGGTAGAGGGCTACACCTTC.

The chain joins TRBV15 to TRBJ1-2; D is undetermined. Trimming removed 0 bases at V and 7 bases at J, with 18 bases between. The CDR3 has 16 amino acids. Germline V gene sequence: CDR1 LNHNV, CDR2 YYDKDF (reference sequence). CDR3 in DNA: TGTGCCACCAGCAGAGATCATGCGCTCTCGTCGCGTGGCTACACCTTC. It translates to CATSRDHALSSRGYTF.

This chain connects TRBV6-1 to TRBJ2-7; a possible D gene is TRBD1 (8 bases). CDR1 and CDR2 from the germline V gene are MNHNS and SASEGT. Trimming shortened V by 5 bases and J by 4 bases, and 12 bases separated the two germline ends. CDR3 length equals 13 residues. The CDR3 DNA is TGTGCCAGCAGTACAGGGGGACTATACGAGCAGTACTTC. This codes for CASSTGGLYEQYF.

The rearrangement links TRBV5-4 to TRBJ1-4, with D unresolved. The V gene's germline CDR1 is SGHNT and CDR2 YYREEE (reference sequence). The V end lost 3 bases, the J end lost 4 bases, and 7 bases lay between the germline ends. CDR3 size: 13 residues. The CDR3 nucleotides are TGTGCCAGCAGCTCCCAGGTTAATGAAAAACTGTTTTTT. It translates to CASSSQVNEKLFF.

The J gene is TRBJ2-1, the V gene TRBV28; D is unresolved. Between the trimmed V and J ends, which lost 3 bases and 4 bases, there was a span of 13 bases. Germline values: CDR1 MDHEN, CDR2 SYDVKM. The CDR3 covers 15 residues. CDR3: CASSFSGIRYNEQFF. CDR3 coding DNA: TGTGCCAGCAGTTTTAGTGGGATCCGGTACAATGAGCAGTTCTTC.

Notes on this clone: Germline is not matched at one junction end, which may reflect a read error. V gene TRBV20-1 combines with J gene TRBJ2-7; 9 bases line up with TRBD1. This CDR3 spans 11 amino acids. Germline loops: CDR1 DFQATT, CDR2 SNEGSKA (reference sequence). CDR3 amino acids: CSAENRDRAIF. The DNA of the CDR3 is TGCAGTGCTGAAAACCGGGACAGGGCCATCTTC.

This chain connects TRBV7-9 to TRBJ2-7, with D unclear. The CDR3 has 15 residues. Per germline, CDR1 SEHNR and CDR2 FQNEAQ (reference sequence). V dropped 6 bases and J dropped 3 bases, with 18 bases sitting between them. The CDR3 DNA is TGTGCCAGCAGACCAGTGTTCAGGCGTAACTACGAGCAGTACTTC. It yields the protein CASRPVFRRNYEQYF. The full variable domain, its missing parts supplied by reference TRBV7-9 and TRBJ2-7, is DTGVSQNPRHKITKRGQNVTFRCDPISEHNRLYWYRQTLGQGPEFLTYFQNEAQLEKSRLLSDRFSAERPKGSFSTLEIQRTEQGDSAMYLCASRPVFRRNYEQYFGPGTRLTVT.

The gene calls are TRBV7-2 and TRBJ2-5; 8 positions agree with TRBD1. Germline V CDR1 and CDR2: SGHTA, FQGNSA. This CDR3 region has 17 residues. The trim removed 5 bases at V and 3 bases at J, leaving 14 bases unmatched. This chain's CDR3 is CASSAQTGDKRKETQYF. Written as DNA, the CDR3 is TGTGCCAGCAGCGCCCAGACAGGGGACAAACGAAAAGAGACCCAGTACTTC.

V usage is TRBV5-4 and J usage is TRBJ2-2; D uncertain. Germline CDR1 SGHNT, CDR2 YYREEE (reference sequence). The CDR3 length is 15 residues. V lost 4 bases and J lost 5, with 15 bases in between. The CDR3 DNA reads as TGTGCCAGCAGCCTGAGGTCCGAGTTGACCGGGGAGCTGTTTTTT. Residues: CASSLRSELTGELFF. Together with reference TRBV5-4 and TRBJ2-2, the CDR3 gives the full variable domain: ETGVTQSPTHLIKTRGQQVTLRCSSQSGHNTVSWYQQALGQGPQFIFQYYREEENGRGNFPPRFSGLQFPNYSSELNVNALELDDSALYLCASSLRSELTGELFFGEGSRLTVL.

The gene calls are TRBV28 and TRBJ1-2; a weak D match, TRBD1 (6 bases). The CDR3 has 14 residues. Trimming took 5 bases from V and 6 from J, leaving 16 bases between them. CDR1 MDHEN and CDR2 SYDVKM come from the germline V gene. CDR3 region: CASSPRTVLDGYTF. The DNA of the CDR3 is TGTGCCAGCAGTCCCCGGACAGTCCTCGATGGCTACACCTTC.

V is TRBV6-6 and J is TRBJ2-7, with TRBD2 matching over 10 bases. The junction had 11 bases not matched to a gene; V was cut back by 5 bases and J by 7 bases. Germline-derived CDR1 and CDR2 are MNHNY and SVGAGI (reference sequence). The CDR3 is 15 residues long. CDR3 in amino acids: CASSPIAGGLGEQYF. DNA for the CDR3: TGTGCCAGCAGTCCTATAGCGGGAGGCCTTGGGGAGCAGTACTTC.

J is TRBJ1-4 and V is TRBV18; D ambiguous. The CDR3 sequence is 13 residues long. Trimming took 4 bases from V and 4 from J, leaving 7 bases between them. Germline V gene data show CDR1 as KGHSH and CDR2 as LQKENI. This CDR3 is CASSQELNEKLFF. As DNA, the CDR3 is TGTGCCAGCTCACAGGAGCTTAATGAAAAACTGTTTTTT. Using reference TRBV18 and TRBJ1-4 for the parts outside the CDR3, the full variable domain is NAGVMQNPRHLVRRRGQEARLRCSPMKGHSHVYWYRQLPEEGLKFMVYLQKENIIDESGMPKERFSAEFPKEGPSILRIQQVVRGDSAAYFCASSQELNEKLFFGSGTQLSVL.